This section outlines one T cell receptor (beta chain) sequence together with its context. What antigen it recognizes has not been identified. Base quality data are lacking; no much larger clone is found one base away. The cohort consisted of 666 healthy bone marrow donors. Cohort members were all nominally healthy when sampled, although unrecorded immune exposures were likely present. The donor tested CMV seronegative and was one of the 352 seronegative cohort members. A peripheral blood sample was collected from each donor, and TCR beta sequencing was performed on peripheral blood mononuclear cells. Genomic DNA was extracted from the blood cell samples with the Qiagen DNeasy Blood Extraction Kit. Sequences LNHDA (CDR1) and SQIVND (CDR2) are obtained from the germline V gene (reference sequence). Including cysteine and phenylalanine, the CDR3 has 13 amino acids. Of all the DNA, just the CDR3 is kept, 39 bases in frame from base 1. At the junction V is shortened by 11 bases and J by 7 bases, with 21 bases in between.

The data were taken from a study of cytomegalovirus exposure and HLA in healthy donors (dated by TCRdb to about 2017). A note on the overall study: According to an earlier analysis of around 600 of the donors, roughly 180 million T cells yielded 117 million unique TCR beta sequences and about 300 Gb of sequence data. To predict cytomegalovirus infection status, the study brought together high-throughput TCR immunosequencing, statistical association of individual TCRs with disease status, and machine learning. The study aimed to test whether signatures of past pathogen exposure could be identified by cataloging public T cell receptors. Of the 398 genotyped donors, about 84% fell in the genetic ancestry cluster associated with self-reported Caucasian donors. Every discovery cohort repertoire had been produced on one sequencing platform. An earlier analysis of some 500 of the donors used high-throughput TCR beta sequencing to judge whether each TCR beta V gene segment behaved as functional or pseudogenic. Typing coverage differed by locus: A, B, C, DRB1 and DQB1 were typed in about 620-640 donors, DQA1 in approximately 520, DPA1 in over 600, and DPB1 in 450 to 480. In a later analysis, previously published TCR beta repertoires from about 670 donors were re-analyzed and high-resolution HLA genotyping was added so that TCR occurrence patterns could be studied. Roughly 5 DR-DQ haplotypes were treated as single units for association and clustering because of strong linkage in the cohort. The study used immunosequencing to profile the T cell repertoires of 670 or so subjects and linked those repertoires to cytomegalovirus serostatus. Among roughly 400 genotyped donors of the cohort, an average of approximately 250,000 unique TCR beta nucleotide sequences were sequenced per donor, roughly 20% of them non-productive. Rather than drawing on any new phenotypic data, the later analysis identified candidate immune exposures from TCR beta sequences and the way those sequences occurred across donors. Class I and class II HLA loci were covered by the typing at four-digit resolution. An early release covering roughly 640 HLA-typed donors comprised about 300 gigabases of sequencing data and 85 million or so unique TCR sequences. In addition to the first cohort of several hundred subjects, a separate validation cohort of under 150 different subjects was used. In a later genetic analysis, genome-wide SNP genotypes for about three fifths of the roughly 670 donors were used, and that subset was treated as a discovery cohort. Donor age, sex, ethnicity and CMV serostatus were compiled together with the repertoire data.

Libraries were constructed by the immunoSEQ multiplex PCR assay. The multiplex PCR relied on a mix of 60 forward primers for TCR Vbeta segments and 13 reverse primers for TCR Jbeta segments. The CDR3 region of rearranged TCR beta genes was amplified from genomic DNA by a multiplex PCR assay. Amplified TCR beta libraries were sequenced as 87-base-pair reads on the Illumina HiSeq System. On the authors' methods: In a later analysis, 70 million to 95 million unique TCR beta chains were counted across the 690 or so repertoires, and some 10 million of these chains were shared by at least two donors. Raw reads were error-corrected and collapsed into unique sequences by a nearest-neighbor algorithm in which closely related sequences were merged to remove PCR and sequencing errors. CDR3 sequences were aligned to IMGT reference sequences to assign V, D and J gene segments. Each retained sequence needed at least a six-nucleotide match to both a V gene segment and a J gene segment. A rearrangement was called productive if the CDR3 had no stop codons and remained in frame with V and J, and every other rearrangement was called non-productive. CDR3 was defined by IMGT convention, running from the second conserved V-encoded cysteine to the conserved J-encoded phenylalanine. In an earlier analysis of 550 to 650 of the donors, sequences lacking an unambiguous match to a single V gene segment were excluded. In an earlier analysis of about 590 of the donors, a V segment was called functional when productive rearrangements were above 56.7%, and segregating when the standard deviation between donors exceeded 5%. A statistical classification framework was built for diagnosing cytomegalovirus status from the catalog of TCR beta chain sequences. A later analysis assigned V and J genes by comparing TCR nucleotide sequences with IMGT/GENE-DB human TR gene sequences. The TCRdist pipeline was used in a later analysis to assign CDR3 sequences and most-parsimonious VDJ recombination scenarios. In a later analysis, each TCR beta chain was defined by its CDR3 amino acid sequence together with its V-gene family, and reads without a unique V-gene family were excluded. As a way to deal with suspected cross-contamination and a sequencing artifact, a later analysis dropped more than 500 nucleotide sequences that were highly shared and had low generation probability. In a later analysis, a clonal expansion index for each public chain was calculated from normalized within-repertoire ranks of inferred template counts. A later analysis computed generation probabilities with a VDJ recombination model fitted to out-of-frame rearrangements, and checked the results against IGoR. Hypergeometric tests were used in a later analysis to score TCR-TCR, TCR-HLA and TCR-CMV co-occurrence, with a repertoire-size bias correction applied to the TCR pairs. A later analysis estimated false discovery rates by permuting HLA or CMV assignments 20 times. In a later analysis, co-occurring TCRs were grouped with DBSCAN, and TCRdist sequence similarity was added when clustering was performed within HLA-allele-positive subsets. Co-occurrence clustering excluded repertoires with fewer than 30,000 or more than 120,000 public chains, plus five with anomalous nucleotide sharing. Sourced from immuneACCESS, this table was stored by TCRdb with only in-frame sequences that have V and J called. A share of the clones is absent; for the studies checked, an unresolved V gene accounts for under half, and the remainder has no known explanation. The V and J calls and the clone size are those of that table, but D and trimming were determined from the DNA. Here the sample has over 150,000 clones; around 72% occur a single time. The ten top clones hold around 1.4% of the sample.

Beyond this particular receptor, the publication reports: For the cohort, immune exposure information was limited to CMV serostatus. According to a later analysis, most CMV-associated TCR beta chains appeared to be HLA-restricted, and the HLA associations seemed to be driven largely by CMV exposure. In both the original and validation cohorts, the classifier was reported to diagnose cytomegalovirus status with high specificity and sensitivity. Several of the top co-occurrence clusters appeared to be linked to parvovirus B19, influenza, CMV and Epstein-Barr virus, according to a later analysis. Presence/absence analyses assumed roughly uniform sequencing depth across donors, an assumption that may not hold. A further reported finding was that TCR beta sequences accurately predicted the HLA-A and HLA-B alleles for most subjects in the first cohort. HLA typing was unavailable for some donors at each locus, so association tests used only the typed subset. An association between a missense DCLRE1C variant and V-gene and J-gene trimming of TCR beta chains was found in a later genetic analysis and replicated in an independent cohort. Linkage disequilibrium might explain the correlated functional status among segregating V segments, but an unknown experimental factor could not be excluded. A later genetic analysis reported fewer N-insertions in productive TCRs among donors in an Asian-associated ancestry cluster than the approximately 670-donor mean. In this cohort, only TCR beta chains were sequenced, and detectable features were limited by the absence of alpha or paired-chain data. In the study, about 150 TCR beta chains were listed as associated with cytomegalovirus. A cluster of highly shared sequence variants was judged likely to be a technical artifact of the sequencing pipeline. When HLA alleles, especially DR and DQ, strongly co-occurred, TCR associations were difficult to assign to individual alleles. In a later analysis, HLA-associated TCR beta chains showed more clonal expansion and lower generation probabilities than non-associated chains that were equally common. The authors suggested that the approach could potentially be generalized to other disease states and immunological phenotypes. At a false discovery rate of 0.05, a later analysis linked under 20,000 TCR beta sequences to specific HLA alleles. While some public TCRs were present in many individuals, most TCR sequences turned up only very rarely across donors. In a later analysis, the rate of TCR association differed among HLA loci, with DRB1 alleles having the most associated TCRs and HLA-C alleles having the fewest. An earlier analysis of around 600 of the donors showed that most TCR beta V segments appeared in productive rearrangements either about 87% or about 30% of the time, which broadly matched IMGT annotations. Some IMGT-functional V segments, including TRBV6-2 and TRBV6-3, could not be told apart with the 87-base-pair reads, so those segments were excluded. Because counts were too low, roughly 17 rarely observed V segments, including chromosome 9 orphons, were left out of the earlier analysis of some 600 of the donors. A few of the identified cytomegalovirus-associated TCR beta chains were confirmed in vitro to be specific for cytomegalovirus antigens.

The sequence was collected from a man younger than 35 in good health and CMV-seronegative. The receptor chain draws on TRBV19 and TRBJ2-7, with TRBD2 as a weak D call on 5 bases. The sample taken for sequencing was PBMCs. The CDR3 amino acid sequence is: CAGSRGPGEEQYF. The DNA sequence is given as TGTGCCGGGAGTCGGGGTCCCGGAGAGGAGCAGTACTTC.